Included here is one T cell receptor beta chain sequence, with context. The antigen is unknown. The CDR3 consists of 18 residues. Germline assignment: CDR1 MDHEN and CDR2 SYDVKM. The data were obtained in a study of human CD8 memory T cell subsets. Points from the study as a whole: Stem-like memory and precursor exhausted T cell repertoires barely overlapped.

Construction of TCR beta libraries was accomplished by means of UMI-labeled 5' RACE. One entry per CDR3 protein, without DNA, is what TCRdb gives after re-calling the 5' RACE reads. This sample's table has several thousand distinct CDR3 sequences. Sequenced material: CD8+ T cells from PBMCs. The origin of this receptor is a human donor in good health. The chain recombines TRBV28 with TRBJ2-3; as DNA is missing, the TRBD1 call by TCRdb cannot be tested. The CDR3 here is CASSHPGTGESSTDTQYF.